Below, one TCR beta chain is given with its context. Its antigen is currently unknown. The source of the sample is a study of T cell responses to AZD1222 COVID-19 vaccine. General observations from the study: Nearly half of spike-specific TCRs reportedly target unmutated variant regions. White British ancestry dominated among donors, who included more females, and clonal diversity was possibly underestimated. The CD4 TCRs associated with vaccination extended across spike and predominated at 160-218 and 743-854.

The table came from immunoSEQ multiplex PCR; TCRdb's copy has only in-frame clones and leaves some out. The sample consists of about 83,000 clones, approximately 90% of them appearing once. The CDR3 totals 15 residues. J gave up 4 bases and V 4 bases, and 7 bases lay outside the gene matches. Per germline, CDR1 LGHNA and CDR2 YNFKEQ. Sequencing was performed on peripheral blood, taken 28 days after the second AZD1222 dose. This sequence originates from an adult who received the AZD1222 COVID-19 vaccine. The chain combines TRBV4-2 with TRBJ1-1, with 9 bases aligning to TRBD1. The CDR3 DNA reads as TGTGCCAGCAGCCCGAGACAGGGGGGAAGCACTGAAGCTTTCTTT. It codes for CASSPRQGGSTEAFF.